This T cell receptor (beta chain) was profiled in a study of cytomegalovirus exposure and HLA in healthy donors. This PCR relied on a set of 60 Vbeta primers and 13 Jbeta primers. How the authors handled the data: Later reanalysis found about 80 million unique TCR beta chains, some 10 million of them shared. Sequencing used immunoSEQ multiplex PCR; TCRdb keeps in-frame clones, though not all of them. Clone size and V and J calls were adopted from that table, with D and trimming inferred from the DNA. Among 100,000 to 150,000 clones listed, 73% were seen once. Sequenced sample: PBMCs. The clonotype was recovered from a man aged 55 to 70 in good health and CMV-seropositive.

CDR3 amino acids: CASSEWWDRGRETQYF. DNA for the CDR3: TGTGCCAGCAGTGAATGGTGGGACAGGGGGCGTGAGACCCAGTACTTC. The rearrangement joins TRBV6-1 to TRBJ2-5; TRBD1 matches at 12 bases. The germline V gene has CDR1 MNHNS and CDR2 SASEGT. The V gene end was trimmed by 2 bases and the J gene end by 5 bases; junction bases not matched to a gene: 6. The CDR3 has 16 residues.